These 32 T cell receptor beta chains were all obtained from the same sample, sequenced in a study of OX40 agonist ivuxolimab in advanced cancers. Repertoires were generated with immunoSEQ multiplex PCR, while TCRdb's copy carries only in-frame clones and drops some. This sample has roughly 19,000 clones, with about 86% found just once. The sequenced sample was CD4+ or CD8+ T cells sorted from blood, obtained in a trial of the OX40 agonist ivuxolimab. These receptors originate from an adult with an advanced solid tumor such as melanoma, head and neck, liver or kidney cancer.

This clone has just one count. The gene calls are TRBV19 and TRBJ1-1, with 8 bases matching TRBD1. Germline V lookup: CDR1 LNHDA, CDR2 SQIVND (reference sequence). V shed 2 bases and J 5 bases; nucleotides not matched to a gene: 7. The CDR3 spans 15 residues. The CDR3 sequence: CASSILAGGWTEAFF. The CDR3 DNA reads as TGTGCCAGTAGTATACTGGCAGGGGGCTGGACTGAAGCTTTCTTT.

This clone has only one observation. The gene calls are TRBV9 and TRBJ1-3, with D possibly TRBD1 on 6 matching bases. The CDR3 covers 17 residues. Deletions cut 0 bases from V and 4 bases from J, with 17 bases between. The germline V gene has CDR1 SGDLS and CDR2 YYNGEE. In nucleotides, the CDR3 is TGTGCCAGCAGCGTAGTCGGACGGCAGGGGTACGGAAACACCATATATTTT. This encodes CASSVVGRQGYGNTIYF.

The chain combines TRBV6-1 with TRBJ1-2; TRBD1 might be the D (5 bases). The V end lost 3 bases, the J end lost 0 bases, and 11 bases lay between the germline ends. The CDR3 extends over 15 amino acids. The germline V gene encodes CDR1 MNHNS and CDR2 SASEGT. This chain's CDR3 is CASSDGWGANYGYTF. The CDR3 coding sequence is TGTGCCAGCAGTGATGGTTGGGGGGCTAACTATGGCTACACCTTC.

The chain combines TRBV6-5 with TRBJ2-1; D might be TRBD1 (6 bases). Germline assignment: CDR1 MNHEY and CDR2 SVGAGI. With 8 bases removed from V and 9 bases from J, the gap between germline ends came to 17 bases. The CDR3 consists of 13 residues. CDR3 loop: CASASFLGGEQFF. The CDR3 DNA is TGTGCCAGCGCGAGCTTTTTAGGGGGTGAGCAGTTCTTC.

In its sample, this clone was seen a few times. The J gene is TRBJ2-7, the V gene TRBV4-1; no definite D call. V lost 3 bases and J lost 6, with 9 bases in between. This CDR3 has 12 amino acids. Germline loops: CDR1 MGHRA, CDR2 YSYEKL. In nucleotides, the CDR3 is TGCGCCAGCAGCCATCACTACGGCGAGCAGTACTTC. This codes for CASSHHYGEQYF.

The chain joins TRBV19 to TRBJ1-6; D not resolved. CDR1 and CDR2 from the germline V gene are LNHDA and SQIVND (reference sequence). Trimming cost V 5 bases and J 5 bases, with 10 bases left between them. The CDR3 runs to 14 residues. Here the CDR3 DNA reads TGTGCCAGTAGTTTAGGGTGGAATAATTCACCCCTCCACTTT. Its translation is CASSLGWNNSPLHF.

This clone came up once. The chain carries TRBV6-1 and TRBJ2-5; D is undetermined. The germline V and J ends were trimmed by 8 bases and 5 bases, with 15 bases remaining between them. The V gene's germline CDR1 is MNHNS and CDR2 SASEGT. The CDR3 spans 13 residues. The CDR3 DNA is TGTGCCAGCGAAACCCAGGCAGCGGAGACCCAGTACTTC. Its protein product is CASETQAAETQYF.

This chain connects TRBV28 to TRBJ2-1, with a possible D match to TRBD2 (6 bases). Per the germline V gene, CDR1 is MDHEN and CDR2 is SYDVKM. Trimming pared 5 bases from V and 9 bases from J, leaving 17 bases between. This CDR3 has 14 residues. CDR3 residues: CASSPLAVLSEQFF. Written as DNA, the CDR3 is TGTGCCAGCAGTCCTTTAGCGGTGTTAAGTGAGCAGTTCTTC.

There are a few counts of this clone. Other DNA sequences in this specimen translate into the identical CDR3. This sequence joins TRBV19 and TRBJ1-1; maybe TRBD1 (6 bases). V was shortened by 5 bases and J by 0 bases, with 13 bases between the two germline ends. Germline V CDR1 and CDR2: LNHDA, SQIVND (reference sequence). The CDR3 consists of 15 residues. This chain's CDR3 is CASSPGQQMNTEAFF. In DNA form, the CDR3 reads TGTGCCAGTAGTCCTGGACAGCAGATGAACACTGAAGCTTTCTTT.

This rearrangement joins TRBV10-2 to TRBJ1-5, with 9 bases matching TRBD1. Germline V gene lookup returns CDR1 WSHSY and CDR2 SAAADI. The V segment lost 7 bases and the J segment 4 bases; nucleotides outside the gene matches: 5. The CDR3 is 14 residues long. The CDR3 DNA reads TGCGCCAGCACCACCGGACAGGGGAATCAGCCCCAGCATTTT. Protein: CASTTGQGNQPQHF.

The genes are TRBV19 and TRBJ1-5, with D perhaps TRBD1 (5 bases). Germline CDR1 LNHDA, CDR2 SQIVND (reference sequence). The CDR3 is 14 residues long. V lost 5 bases and J lost 5, with 13 bases in between. CDR3 loop: CASSRRGEDQPQHF. In nucleotides, the CDR3 is TGTGCCAGTAGTCGGCGGGGGGAGGATCAGCCCCAGCATTTT.

This rearrangement joins TRBV28 to TRBJ2-4; 8 nucleotides match TRBD1. The germline V gene encodes CDR1 MDHEN and CDR2 SYDVKM. This CDR3 spans 15 amino acids. V lost 1 base to trimming and J lost 9 bases; unmatched junction nucleotides: 8. CDR3 protein: CASSLSGTGLGIQYF. DNA for the CDR3: TGTGCCAGCAGTTTATCAGGGACAGGACTGGGCATTCAGTACTTC.

The genes are TRBV29-1 and TRBJ2-7; D might be TRBD1 (6 bases). V was cut by 3 bases and J by 3 bases, with 15 bases left in between. The CDR3 has 14 amino acids. The germline V gene encodes CDR1 SQVTM and CDR2 ANQGSEA. CDR3 sequence (DNA): TGCAGCGTTGAGGGGACCGGGACAAACTACGAGCAGTACTTC. Its translation: CSVEGTGTNYEQYF.

The gene calls are TRBV28 and TRBJ2-6; 7 bases agree with TRBD1. Germline lookup yields CDR1 MDHEN and CDR2 SYDVKM. CDR3 length: 15 residues. V shed 5 bases and J 1 base; nucleotides not matched to a gene: 2. The CDR3 loop is CASSPQGSGANVLTF. The CDR3, as DNA: TGTGCCAGCAGTCCACAGGGGTCTGGGGCCAACGTCCTGACTTTC.

The chain recombines TRBV4-3 with TRBJ2-3, with D perhaps matching TRBD1 or TRBD2 (5 bases each). Trimming removed 1 base from V and 2 bases from J, with 10 bases in between. The CDR3 contains 15 residues. Germline V gene sequence: CDR1 LGHNA, CDR2 YSLEER. The CDR3 region has the DNA TGCGCCAGCAGCCAAGTTTGGGGGATCACAGATACGCAGTATTTT. The encoded protein is CASSQVWGITDTQYF.

The gene calls are TRBV28 and TRBJ1-2; D call uncertain. Germline-derived CDR1 and CDR2 are MDHEN and SYDVKM. The CDR3 loop spans 13 amino acids. V dropped 5 bases and J dropped 8 bases, with 15 bases sitting between them. The CDR3 loop reads CASSPGSLGGYTF. The CDR3 bases are TGTGCCAGCAGTCCCGGGAGCCTCGGGGGCTACACCTTC.

In this sample, this clone turned up a few times. This chain joins TRBV4-1 and TRBJ2-3; D is uncertain. Germline V lookup: CDR1 MGHRA, CDR2 YSYEKL. The CDR3 has 14 amino acids. Trimming cost V 0 bases and J 4 bases, with 8 bases left between them. The CDR3 here is CASSQESWADTQYF. The CDR3 bases are TGCGCCAGCAGCCAAGAAAGCTGGGCAGATACGCAGTATTTT.

The gene calls are TRBV11-2 and TRBJ1-2; 8 bases fit TRBD1. In germline, CDR1 is SGHAT, CDR2 FQNNGV. Trimming cost V 4 bases and J 3 bases; bases outside gene matches: 10. The CDR3 extends over 16 amino acids. Written as DNA, the CDR3 is TGTGCCAGCAGCTCCTATACCGGGACAGGATACTATGGCTACACCTTC. Translation: CASSSYTGTGYYGYTF.

In its sample, this clone was seen once. The chain is built from TRBV5-5 and TRBJ2-3, with D possibly being TRBD1 (6 bases). Germline values: CDR1 SGHKS, CDR2 YYEKEE (reference sequence). This CDR3 has 16 amino acids. V lost 4 bases to trimming and J lost 4 bases, with 19 bases between them. The CDR3 nucleotides read TGTGCCAGCAGCATCCTACAGGGTGTGGTCGCAGATACGCAGTATTTT. It is translated as CASSILQGVVADTQYF.

The V call is TRBV7-9, the J call TRBJ1-3, with D unclear. Germline CDR1 is SEHNR and CDR2 is FQNEAQ (reference sequence). The V gene lost 5 bases and the J gene lost 2 bases, with 7 bases spanning the gap. The CDR3 totals 13 residues. The CDR3 DNA reads as TGTGCCAGCAGCCCGCCGACTGGAAACACCATATATTTT. This translates into CASSPPTGNTIYF.

The chain is built from TRBV28 and TRBJ1-4; weak D call: TRBD1 (5 bases). Germline assignment: CDR1 MDHEN and CDR2 SYDVKM. CDR3 length equals 12 residues. V dropped 2 bases and J dropped 14 bases, with 12 bases sitting between them. In nucleotides, the CDR3 is TGTGCCAGCAGTTTAATGGGGGGTGGCCTGTTTTTT. It is translated as CASSLMGGGLFF.

This clone was picked up one time. The V gene is TRBV18, the J gene TRBJ2-5; D ambiguous. The tail of the sequence fits TRBJ2-7 better, so the J call may be wrong. The CDR3 runs to 14 residues. The germline gives CDR1 KGHSH, CDR2 LQKENI. The CDR3: CASSLVGLPDEQYF. The CDR3 DNA is TGTGCCAGCTCACTTGTGGGGTTGCCGGACGAGCAGTACTTC.

The rearrangement joins TRBV10-1 to TRBJ1-5; 7 positions match TRBD1. The germline V gene encodes CDR1 WNHNN and CDR2 SYGVQD (reference sequence). Trimming at V came to 10 bases and at J to 2 bases, leaving 17 bases not matched to a gene. This CDR3 region has 17 residues. CDR3 bases: TGCGCCATATACCGGGACAGAAGAGGGCTGGGCAATCAGCCCCAGCATTTT. This codes for CAIYRDRRGLGNQPQHF.

As for this clone: This same CDR3 is encoded by further DNA sequences in the sample. The chain recombines TRBV27 with TRBJ2-6; TRBD1 matches 7 bases. There are 16 residues in the CDR3. CDR1 and CDR2 (germline): MNHEY, SMNVEV (reference sequence). The trim removed 2 bases at V and 1 base at J, leaving 2 bases unmatched. CDR3 sequence (DNA): TGTGCCAGCAGTTTAGAGGGGGCGTCTGGGGCCAACGTCCTGACTTTC. Translating it yields CASSLEGASGANVLTF.

The chain joins TRBV30 to TRBJ1-4, with a tentative D call TRBD1 (6 bases). CDR3 length: 14 amino acids. The germline CDR1 and CDR2 sequences are GTSNPN and SVGIG (reference sequence). V gave up 4 bases and J gave up 7 bases, with 16 bases separating them. Here the CDR3 DNA reads TGTGCCTGGAACAGGGTTAGAGGTAGTGAAAAACTGTTTTTT. It codes for CAWNRVRGSEKLFF. The full variable domain, rest sourced from reference TRBV30 and TRBJ1-4, is SQTIHQWPATLVQPVGSPLSLECTVEGTSNPNLYWYRQAAGRGLQLLFYSVGIGQISSEVPQNLSASRPQDRQFILSSKKLLLSDSGFYLCAWNRVRGSEKLFFGSGTQLSVL.

The J gene is TRBJ2-1, the V gene TRBV9; TRBD2 matches at 11 bases. Looked up from germline, CDR1 is SGDLS and CDR2 is YYNGEE. The CDR3 spans 15 residues. V shed 4 bases, J shed 4 bases, and the junction held 4 bases outside the gene matches. CDR3 sequence (DNA): TGTGCCAGCAGCTTAGCGGGGGGGCATTACAATGAGCAGTTCTTC. This encodes CASSLAGGHYNEQFF.

The chain recombines TRBV9 with TRBJ2-1; the match to TRBD2 covers 9 bases. J gave up 10 bases and V 0 bases, and 8 bases lay outside the gene matches. CDR1 is SGDLS, CDR2 YYNGEE, per germline. CDR3 length equals 15 residues. The CDR3 loop is CASSVGGGGAREQFF. In nucleotides, the CDR3 is TGTGCCAGCAGCGTAGGAGGCGGGGGGGCCCGAGAGCAGTTCTTC. Combining the CDR3 with reference TRBV9 and TRBJ2-1 gives the whole variable domain DSGVTQTPKHLITATGQRVTLRCSPRSGDLSVYWYQQSLDQGLQFLIQYYNGEERAKGNILERFSAQQFPDLHSELNLSSLELGDSALYFCASSVGGGGAREQFFGPGTRLTVL.

With respect to this clone: One end of the junction varies from germline; a read error may be responsible. The chain employs TRBV27 and TRBJ1-1; 8 bases map to TRBD1. The CDR3 consists of 13 residues. CDR1 and CDR2 (germline): MNHEY, SMNVEV (reference sequence). CDR3 sequence: CASALSTSLDRAF. The CDR3 DNA reads as TGTGCCAGTGCACTCTCCACCTCCTTGGACAGGGCCTTT.

V gene TRBV7-9 combines with J gene TRBJ1-1; D is unclear. The CDR3 totals 14 residues. V was cut by 6 bases and J by 0 bases, with 11 bases left in between. Germline lookup yields CDR1 SEHNR and CDR2 FQNEAQ (reference sequence). DNA for the CDR3: TGTGCCAGCAGAGAAGGGCTCATGAACACTGAAGCTTTCTTT. The encoded protein is CASREGLMNTEAFF.

J is TRBJ1-2 and V is TRBV29-1; TRBD1 agrees at 8 bases. J lost 3 bases, V lost 2 bases, and 11 bases had no gene match. The CDR3 sequence is 16 residues long. Germline V lookup: CDR1 SQVTM, CDR2 ANQGSEA. CDR3 residues: CSVEYPGQAWDYGYTF. The CDR3 region has the DNA TGCAGCGTTGAATATCCGGGACAGGCCTGGGACTATGGCTACACCTTC.

This clone was found once. The chain has TRBV19 and TRBJ2-1, with D unresolved. The CDR3 is 14 amino acids. Germline V gene sequence: CDR1 LNHDA, CDR2 SQIVND (reference sequence). The ends were cut back, 2 bases at V and 10 bases at J, with 15 bases in the middle. The CDR3 nucleotides are TGTGCCAGTAGTATAATGTTCCCCCATGGGGAGCAGTTCTTC. It specifies CASSIMFPHGEQFF.

The CDR3 loop is CASSPTGRNLGTEAFF. DNA for the CDR3: TGTGCCAGCAGCCCTACGGGACGCAACTTGGGGACTGAAGCTTTCTTT. The rearrangement joins TRBV7-2 to TRBJ1-1; a possible D gene is TRBD1 (5 bases). Germline V lookup: CDR1 SGHTA, CDR2 FQGNSA. The CDR3 is 16 amino acids. V shed 5 bases and J shed 5 bases, with 21 bases lying between them. The variable domain in full, with the rest retrieved from reference TRBV7-2 and TRBJ1-1, is GAGVSQSPSNKVTEKGKDVELRCDPISGHTALYWYRQSLGQGLEFLIYFQGNSAPDKSGLPSDRFSAERTGGSVSTLTIQRTQQEDSAVYLCASSPTGRNLGTEAFFGQGTRLTVV.